Listed here is a single T cell receptor (beta chain). Its matching antigen is unknown. This entry comes from a study of cytotoxic CD8 clonotypes in ibrutinib-treated CLL. Germline V gives CDR1 WNHNN, CDR2 SYGVQD (reference sequence). Trimming cost V 6 bases and J 5 bases; bases outside gene matches: 6. The CDR3 runs to 14 residues. Investigators sought sequencing depths of between 1 in 200,000 and 1 in 1 million T cells. Generated by immunoSEQ multiplex PCR, the TCRdb table keeps only in-frame clones and is missing some. In the table there are about 200,000 clones, 79% of which are singletons. Study-level results: Once treatment began, public clonotypes, which were uncommon, contracted or stayed stable. Circulating CD8+ T-cell counts were tracked by baseline clonality, which exceeded that of age-matched healthy donors. Clonality rose at ibrutinib response, held steady in sustained remission, and fell toward baseline at progression.

The receptor's source is a human donor with chronic lymphocytic leukemia. The rearrangement links TRBV10-1 to TRBJ2-3; TRBD1 matches at 9 bases. Sequencing used PBMCs, obtained after 12 months of ibrutinib treatment. In nucleotides, the CDR3 is TGCGCCAGCAGCTCGGGACAGGGAAGAGATACGCAGTATTTT. This sequence encodes CASSSGQGRDTQYF.